This entry lists 5 T cell receptor beta chains sequenced from one sample in a study of molecular identifiers for immune sequencing clone quantification. TCRdb reprocessed the PCR reads via MiXCR and lists one record per CDR3 protein. The data contain around 470,000 distinct CDR3 sequences, approximately 25% of them singletons. The sequencing input was naive CD8+ T cells from blood, with Jurkat cell RNA spiked in. This sample's subset: FACS-sorted CD8+CD4-CCR7+CD45RA+ naive T cells. These receptors were taken from a human donor in good health. Some libraries in this study had Jurkat cell RNA spiked in.

About this clonotype: Lacking the conserved final phenylalanine or tryptophan, this CDR3 likely reflects a read error. The gene calls are TRBV4-3 and TRBJ1-2, with D hard to call. Trimming stripped 0 bases from V and 4 bases from J, with 9 bases between. Germline loops: CDR1 LGHNA, CDR2 YSLEER. The CDR3 spans 14 residues. The CDR3 nucleotides are TGCGCCAGCAGCCAAGATCCTGCCATCTATGGCTACACCCTC. Protein product: CASSQDPAIYGYTL.

There are a few counts of this clonotype. This rearrangement joins TRBV29-1 to TRBJ1-2; D call uncertain. The CDR3 runs 12 residues. Trimming pared 3 bases from V and 2 bases from J, leaving 7 bases between. The germline CDR1 and CDR2 sequences are SQVTM and ANQGSEA. DNA for the CDR3: TGCAGCGTTGATCTAACGAACTATGGCTACACCTTC. This encodes CSVDLTNYGYTF.

On this clonotype itself: The CDR3 carries no conserved terminal phenylalanine or tryptophan, so it likely arises from a read error. The chain has TRBV5-6 and TRBJ2-7; possibly TRBD2 for D (6 bases). Germline CDR1 is SGHDT and CDR2 is YYEEEE. Deletions cut 0 bases from V and 4 bases from J, with 14 bases between. This CDR3 spans 15 amino acids. CDR3 loop: CASSLEEGLAYEQYL. The CDR3 DNA is TGTGCCAGCAGCTTGGAGGAGGGTTTAGCGTACGAGCAGTACCTC.

The sample holds one count of this clonotype. A read error may be the cause here, since a much bigger clone is one base away. V and J are TRBV30 and TRBJ2-7, with no clear D. The CDR3 covers 12 residues. The V and J ends lost 0 bases and 5 bases respectively, with 8 bases between them. Looked up from germline, CDR1 is GTSNPN and CDR2 is SVGIG (reference sequence). Here the CDR3 DNA reads TGTGCCTGGAGTGTAGCAGGCCACGAGCAGTACTTC. Protein: CAWSVAGHEQYF.

This chain connects TRBV19 to TRBJ1-6; weak D call: TRBD1 (6 bases). The CDR3 contains 15 residues. CDR1 LNHDA and CDR2 SQIVND come from the germline V gene (reference sequence). Trimming stripped 7 bases from V and 7 bases from J, with 17 bases between. CDR3 nucleotide sequence: TGTGCCAGTAAAACCGGGACAAGGACAAATTCACCCCTCCACTTT. This gives the protein CASKTGTRTNSPLHF.